One sample yielded the 12 T cell receptor beta chains listed below, sequenced in a study of cytomegalovirus exposure and HLA in healthy donors. A multiplex PCR was run with 60 Vbeta primers and 13 Jbeta primers. Repertoires were generated with immunoSEQ multiplex PCR, while TCRdb's copy carries only in-frame clones and drops some. The sample includes around 190,000 clones, 65% to 90% of them seen just once. The sequencing input was PBMCs. All receptors derive from a woman aged 50 to 60 in good health and CMV-seronegative.

CDR3 DNA: TGTGCCAGTCCATCGGTCACAGGGGCGGCCGGGGAGCTGTTTTTT. Amino acids: CASPSVTGAAGELFF. The rearrangement uses TRBV5-8 and TRBJ2-2, with 7 positions matching TRBD1. Trimming removed 8 bases from V and 6 bases from J; junction bases left unmatched: 13. This CDR3 is built from 15 residues. CDR1 and CDR2 (germline): SGHTS, YDEGEE.

The chain is built from TRBV6-5 and TRBJ1-5, with D unresolved. Deletions cut 6 bases from V and 0 bases from J, with 12 bases between. The germline V gene encodes CDR1 MNHEY and CDR2 SVGAGI. The length of the CDR3 is 15 residues. The CDR3 DNA sequence: TGTGCCAGCAGGCGACAAGGATATAGCAATCAGCCCCAGCATTTT. Amino acid sequence: CASRRQGYSNQPQHF.

The V and J genes are TRBV4-1 and TRBJ1-2; no clear D. The germline V gene has CDR1 MGHRA and CDR2 YSYEKL. The V gene lost 0 bases and the J gene lost 3 bases, with 11 bases spanning the gap. The CDR3 length is 15 residues. CDR3 sequence: CASSQDPAGDYGYTF. Here the CDR3 DNA reads TGCGCCAGCAGCCAAGATCCGGCAGGTGACTATGGCTACACCTTC.

In its sample, this clone was seen once. The genes are TRBV10-3 and TRBJ2-1; 8 bases are a match to TRBD2. In germline, CDR1 is ENHRY, CDR2 SYGVKD. CDR3 size: 17 residues. V lost 0 bases to trimming and J lost 2 bases; unmatched junction nucleotides: 6. The CDR3 DNA is TGTGCCATCAGTGAGTCCGATAGGGGACTAGCCTACAATGAGCAGTTCTTC. The encoded protein is CAISESDRGLAYNEQFF.

The chain couples TRBV7-9 to TRBJ1-1; unclear D gene. Between the trimmed V and J ends, which lost 0 bases and 5 bases, there was a span of 10 bases. From germline, CDR1 is SEHNR and CDR2 FQNEAQ (reference sequence). The CDR3 spans 14 residues. CDR3 sequence reads: CASSLAEGRTEAFF. The CDR3 coding sequence is TGTGCCAGCAGCTTAGCCGAGGGTCGGACTGAAGCTTTCTTT.

The chain uses TRBV6-5 and TRBJ2-1, with 7 bases aligning to TRBD2. The V gene end was trimmed by 6 bases and the J gene end by 14 bases; junction bases not matched to a gene: 13. This CDR3 is built from 13 residues. The germline CDR1 and CDR2 sequences are MNHEY and SVGAGI. The CDR3 spells CASSPGGAGREFF. The CDR3 DNA follows: TGTGCCAGCAGCCCTGGGGGAGCGGGGAGGGAGTTCTTC.

V and J are TRBV28 and TRBJ2-2; TRBD1 matches at 10 bases. This CDR3 has 16 amino acids. The V gene's germline CDR1 is MDHEN and CDR2 SYDVKM. V trimming: 3 bases; J trimming: 4 bases; junction bases outside the gene matches: 5. Written as DNA, the CDR3 is TGTGCCAGCAGTTTGACAGGGGGCCGGGGCACCGGGGAGCTGTTTTTT. As protein: CASSLTGGRGTGELFF.

This chain joins TRBV10-3 and TRBJ1-5; possible D gene TRBD1, 5 bases. The CDR3 contains 15 residues. The V end lost 6 bases, the J end lost 3 bases, and 15 bases lay between the germline ends. The germline CDR1 and CDR2 sequences are ENHRY and SYGVKD. The CDR3 protein is CAISQGLTANQPQHF. The CDR3 region has the DNA TGTGCCATCAGCCAGGGACTTACAGCCAATCAGCCCCAGCATTTT.

The rearrangement uses TRBV7-2 and TRBJ2-1; D gene uncertain. CDR1 and CDR2 from the germline V gene are SGHTA and FQGNSA. The V gene lost 7 bases and the J gene lost 5 bases, with 15 bases spanning the gap. The CDR3 runs to 14 residues. CDR3 in amino acids: CASTIGVANNEQFF. The CDR3 DNA sequence: TGTGCCAGCACGATAGGAGTAGCAAACAATGAGCAGTTCTTC.

V and J are TRBV5-5 and TRBJ2-5; 8 bases agree with TRBD1. V was pared by 4 bases and J by 5 bases, with 13 bases of the junction left unmatched. The CDR3 totals 16 residues. Germline V gene data show CDR1 as SGHKS and CDR2 as YYEKEE (reference sequence). The CDR3 loop is CASSLSLDRARETQYF. CDR3 bases: TGTGCCAGCAGCCTATCGTTGGACAGGGCGAGGGAGACCCAGTACTTC.

This clone appeared a single time. The rearrangement joins TRBV7-2 to TRBJ2-2; 11 nucleotides line up with TRBD2. Trimming cost V 5 bases and J 2 bases; bases outside gene matches: 4. CDR1 is SGHTA and CDR2 is FQGNSA in the germline V gene. This CDR3 contains 16 residues. CDR3 bases: TGTGCCAGCAGCCCGGGACTAGCGGTAAACACCGGGGAGCTGTTTTTT. This gives the protein CASSPGLAVNTGELFF.

CDR3 region: CASSSGQGDQPQHF. The CDR3 DNA reads TGTGCCAGCAGCTCAGGACAGGGGGATCAGCCCCAGCATTTT. J is TRBJ1-5 and V is TRBV5-4; 10 positions agree with TRBD1. Germline V gene sequence: CDR1 SGHNT, CDR2 YYREEE (reference sequence). CDR3 length: 14 residues. J gave up 5 bases and V 3 bases, and 2 bases lay outside the gene matches.